The sample holds one count of the clone carrying this TCR beta chain. These data originate in a study of blood T cell repertoires in COVID-19. Across the study: Italy, Spain and the United States were the sources of the convalescent and acute COVID-19 samples.

Profiled with immunoSEQ multiplex PCR; TCRdb holds only in-frame clones, not every one. The data show 110,000 or so clones, 85% to 90% seen once. The CDR3 runs 13 residues. J lost 11 bases, V lost 6 bases, and 8 bases had no gene match. CDR1 and CDR2 from the germline V gene are MNHEY and SVGAGI. The sequence was collected from a woman in her sixties with COVID-19, enrolled during active disease. Sequencing was performed on peripheral blood. The V call is TRBV6-5, the J call TRBJ2-3; 10 nucleotides match TRBD2. The CDR3 DNA reads as TGTGCCAGCAGAGATAGCGGGGGGCCGCAGCAGTATTTT. This encodes CASRDSGGPQQYF.